This TCR beta chain comes out of a study of shared clonotypes between healthy human individuals. The CDR3 length is 15 residues. V lost 3 bases to trimming and J lost 2 bases, with 13 bases between them. Germline CDR1 is SGHDN and CDR2 is FVKESK. Clones were sequenced by immunoSEQ multiplex PCR, and TCRdb holds only the in-frame ones, with some missing. The sample holds 2 million to 2.5 million clones, roughly 92% seen once. Material for sequencing was naive CD4+ T cells from PBMCs. The sample's subset: CD45RA+ positively selected. This chain joins TRBV14 and TRBJ2-5; tentatively, D is TRBD1 (5 bases). The sequence was collected from a man aged 18 to 35 in good health. Some clones in this sample may be carry-over from other donors' samples. In nucleotides, the CDR3 is TGTGCCAGCAGCCATAGAAGGGGCCTACAAGAGACCCAGTACTTC. Translation: CASSHRRGLQETQYF.